Below, 9 T cell receptor beta chains from the same sample are listed, as sequenced in a study of control samples from healthy donors and cancer patients. Data came from immunoSEQ multiplex PCR; TCRdb stores just in-frame clones and leaves some out. The sample consists of 150,000 or so clones, 80% to 95% of them appearing once. The sequenced sample was blood. Receptor source: a man aged 18 to 29 in good health.

This chain joins TRBV19 and TRBJ1-4; 7 nucleotides line up with TRBD1. Germline CDR1 is LNHDA and CDR2 is SQIVND (reference sequence). V shed 6 bases, J shed 7 bases, and the junction held 8 bases outside the gene matches. The CDR3 totals 14 residues. The CDR3 nucleotides read TGTGCCAGTAGGACCGACAGGGCGAGTGAAAAACTGTTTTTT. Residues: CASRTDRASEKLFF.

This chain joins TRBV19 and TRBJ1-2, with D possibly being TRBD1 (6 bases). Germline loops: CDR1 LNHDA, CDR2 SQIVND (reference sequence). This CDR3 spans 14 amino acids. V lost 2 bases, J lost 4 bases, and 11 bases lay in between. CDR3 sequence reads: CASSIMGGAYGYTF. The CDR3 DNA sequence: TGTGCCAGTAGTATAATGGGGGGCGCCTATGGCTACACCTTC.

The chain couples TRBV7-9 to TRBJ2-5; 9 bases are shared with TRBD1. Germline V gene data show CDR1 as SEHNR and CDR2 as FQNEAQ (reference sequence). The CDR3 is 16 residues long. Germline trimming cut 5 bases from V and 0 bases from J; bases unmatched to any gene: 7. This CDR3 is CASSIGQGSYQETQYF. CDR3 bases: TGTGCCAGCAGCATTGGACAGGGGTCGTACCAAGAGACCCAGTACTTC.

The sample holds many counts of this clone. The chain employs TRBV5-5 and TRBJ1-2; D is unclear. V gave up 0 bases and J gave up 5 bases, with 14 bases separating them. Germline CDR1 reads SGHKS; CDR2 reads YYEKEE (reference sequence). CDR3 length: 15 residues. The CDR3 protein is CASSLAWASGYGYTF. CDR3 DNA: TGTGCCAGCAGCTTGGCCTGGGCATCGGGATATGGCTACACCTTC.

The chain has TRBV13 and TRBJ1-2; possibly TRBD1 for D (6 bases). The germline CDR1 and CDR2 sequences are PRHDT and FYEKMQ (reference sequence). Between the trimmed V and J ends, which lost 5 bases and 7 bases, there was a span of 11 bases. The CDR3 runs to 12 residues. This CDR3 is CASSLNRAGYTF. The CDR3 DNA sequence: TGTGCCAGCAGCCTGAACAGGGCTGGCTACACCTTC.

This chain links TRBV6-2 or TRBV6-3 with TRBJ2-7; 11 nucleotides match TRBD2. The V gene's germline CDR1 is MNHEY and CDR2 SVGEGT. J was trimmed by 12 bases and V by 5 bases; bases with no gene match: 12. This CDR3 is 14 amino acids long. CDR3 loop: CASSPTSTSGARYF. CDR3 in DNA: TGTGCCAGCAGTCCCACCTCGACTAGCGGGGCACGGTACTTC.

V is TRBV27 and J is TRBJ2-6; D call uncertain. V was clipped by 4 bases and J by 0 bases, with 4 bases between them. CDR1 is MNHEY and CDR2 is SMNVEV in the germline V gene (reference sequence). The CDR3 is made up of 14 amino acids. CDR3 in amino acids: CASSSVSGANVLTF. CDR3 DNA sequence: TGTGCCAGCAGTTCAGTCTCTGGGGCCAACGTCCTGACTTTC.

V and J are TRBV21-1 and TRBJ1-1. TRBV21-1 is annotated as a pseudogene. The CDR3 consists of 16 residues. The CDR3 bases are TGTGCCAGCAGCAAAAGTTTTAAGGGGGGCGACACTGAAGCTTTCTTT. Translating it yields CASSKSFKGGDTEAFF.

The chain employs TRBV29-1 and TRBJ2-7; 9 bases map to TRBD1. V lost 7 bases and J lost 4; bases outside the gene matches: 11. Germline-derived CDR1 and CDR2 are SQVTM and ANQGSEA. This CDR3 spans 14 amino acids. The CDR3 region has the DNA TGCAGCGCTCTTACCGGGACAGGGTATTACGAGCAGTACTTC. Protein product: CSALTGTGYYEQYF.